This T cell receptor (beta chain) comes out of a study of neurological immune-mediated disorders. This clonotype was observed at least ten times. Over 160 million TCR-beta sequences from 15-18 subjects were obtained in each sequencing run. In TCRdb, the 5' RACE reads were re-called with MiXCR into one record per CDR3 protein. The sample comprises about 74,000 distinct CDR3 sequences, approximately 5.2% of which are singletons, and around 7% rests with the top ten. The specimen was PBMCs. This clonotype was obtained from a man between 18 and 35 years old with multiple sclerosis.

The CDR3 loop reads CSARDRTVHYEQYF. The CDR3 DNA reads as TGCAGTGCTAGAGATCGTACGGTACACTACGAGCAGTACTTC. The chain joins TRBV20-1 to TRBJ2-7, with D unresolved. The V and J ends lost 0 bases and 3 bases respectively, with 12 bases between them. CDR3 size: 14 residues. The germline V gene has CDR1 DFQATT and CDR2 SNEGSKA (reference sequence).